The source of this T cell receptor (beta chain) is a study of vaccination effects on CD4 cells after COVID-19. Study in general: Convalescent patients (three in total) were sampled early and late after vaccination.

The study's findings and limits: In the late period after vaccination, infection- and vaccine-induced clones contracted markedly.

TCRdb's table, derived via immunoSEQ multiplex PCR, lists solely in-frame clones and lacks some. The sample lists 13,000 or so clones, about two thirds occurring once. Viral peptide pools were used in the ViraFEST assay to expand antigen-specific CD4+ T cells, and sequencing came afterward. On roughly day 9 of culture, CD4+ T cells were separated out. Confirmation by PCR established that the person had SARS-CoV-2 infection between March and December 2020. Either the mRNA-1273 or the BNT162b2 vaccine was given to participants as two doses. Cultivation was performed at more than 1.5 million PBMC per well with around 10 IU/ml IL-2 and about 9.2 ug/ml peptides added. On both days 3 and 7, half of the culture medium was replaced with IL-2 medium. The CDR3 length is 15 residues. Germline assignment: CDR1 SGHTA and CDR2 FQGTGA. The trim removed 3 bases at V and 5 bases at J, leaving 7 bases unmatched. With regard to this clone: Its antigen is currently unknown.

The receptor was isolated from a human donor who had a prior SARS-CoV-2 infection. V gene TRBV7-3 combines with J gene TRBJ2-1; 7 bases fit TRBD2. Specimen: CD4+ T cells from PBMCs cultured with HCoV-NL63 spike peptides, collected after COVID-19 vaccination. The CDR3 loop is CASSFSLAANNEQFF. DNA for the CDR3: TGTGCCAGCAGCTTCTCTCTAGCGGCAAACAATGAGCAGTTCTTC. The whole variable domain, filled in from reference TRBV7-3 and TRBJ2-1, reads GAGVSQTPSNKVTEKGKYVELRCDPISGHTALYWYRQSLGQGPEFLIYFQGTGAADDSGLPNDRFFAVRPEGSVSTLKIQRTERGDSAVYLCASSFSLAANNEQFFGPGTRLTVL.